This T cell receptor beta chain is from a study of vaccination and CD4 T cells after COVID-19. Regarding this clonotype: What it recognizes is unknown.

Regarding treatment: approximately nine-day PBMC culture with coronavirus spike peptide pools or control peptides (ViraFEST assay). CD4+ T cells of the unexposed donor were collected before the COVID-19 pandemic (2011-2018). The Oncomine TCR Beta short-read assay was what sequenced the DNA obtained from cultured CD4+ T cells. Using its own MiXCR run on the PCR reads, TCRdb lists one record per CDR3 protein. The table has 5,400 or so distinct CDR3 sequences, 35% to 50% seen once; the top ten hold around 30%. Trimming cost V 5 bases and J 14 bases, with 21 bases left between them. There are 13 residues in the CDR3.

The sequence came from a human donor in good health. V usage is TRBV12-3 or TRBV12-4 and J usage is TRBJ1-2; TRBD1 might be the D (5 bases). Sequenced sample: CD4+ T cells from blood, cultured in vitro. CDR3 nucleotides: TGTGCCAGCAGTATCTCGACAGAGATGGCTACTACCTTC. It is translated as CASSISTEMATTF.